The rows below give T cell receptor beta chains drawn from one sample of a study of Graves' ophthalmopathy and Graves' hyperthyroidism. TCRdb processed the multiplex PCR reads anew with MiXCR; each CDR3 protein has one entry. This table holds hundreds of thousands of distinct CDR3 sequences, approximately 15% found once. The sequenced material came from blood. These receptors came from a young woman with Graves' ophthalmopathy. Both conserved end residues are part of each CDR3. The D gene is left open where the match is weak. Expanded clones are given a class, and other clones once, few, many or no size at all.

clone_size d_call j_call v_call cdr3_nt cdr3_aa
many NA TRBJ2-5 TRBV6-5 TGTGCCAGCAGTTACTCGTCAGGGGCCGAATTAGGGACCCAGTACTTC CASSYSSGAELGTQYF
many NA TRBJ2-3 TRBV7-2 TGTGCCAGCAGCCCAGCTGGAGATACGCAGTATTTT CASSPAGDTQYF
many NA TRBJ2-7 TRBV20-1 TGCAGTGCTAGACAAAGTTTAGCGGATCTCAACTCCTACGAGCAGTACTTC CSARQSLADLNSYEQYF
NA NA TRBJ2-2 TRBV12-3/TRBV12-4 TGTGCCAGCAGTTTAGGTAGCGGGAACACCGGGGAGCTGTTTTTT CASSLGSGNTGELFF
few TRBD1 TRBJ1-6 TRBV7-9 TGTGCCAGCAGCCGAGGGGGACAGGGGGGTAATTCACCCCTCCACTTT CASSRGGQGGNSPLHF
few NA TRBJ1-1 TRBV6-1 TGTGCCAGCAGCAACCAGGGAGGAAGCACTGAAGCTTTCTTT CASSNQGGSTEAFF
NA NA TRBJ2-2 TRBV6-2/TRBV6-3 TGTGCCAGCGCGAGGAACACCGGGGAGCTGTTTTTT CASARNTGELFF
few TRBD1 TRBJ2-3 TRBV11-2 TGTGCCAGCAGCTTAGGAACCGGGACAGGGAGTACAGATACGCAGTATTTT CASSLGTGTGSTDTQYF
many NA TRBJ1-2 TRBV6-5 TGTGCCAGCAGTTACCGCGTGGGCAGGACGACTACCTACACCTTC CASSYRVGRTTTYTF
NA NA TRBJ1-6 TRBV7-9 TGTGCCAGCAGCCCCCCAGGTTCACCCCTCCACTTT CASSPPGSPLHF
many NA TRBJ2-7 TRBV6-5 TGTGCCAGCAGTTACTCGTTCGAAACGGCAACCCTTTACGAGCAGTACTTC CASSYSFETATLYEQYF
NA NA TRBJ2-2 TRBV7-2 TGTGCCAGCAGAGATTTAACCGGGGAGCTGTTTTTT CASRDLTGELFF
many NA TRBJ1-5 TRBV30 TGTGCCTGGAGTGCTTCAAGGGGGGCCTATAGCAATCAGCCCCAGCATTTT CAWSASRGAYSNQPQHF
many NA TRBJ2-7 TRBV6-1 TGTGCCAGCAGCATTACGGGGTGGCGGGAGCAGTACTTC CASSITGWREQYF